A single T cell receptor (beta chain) is shown here with its context. What it binds is not known. Each patient went into thyroid surgery without having received any treatment. The V and J ends lost 6 bases and 1 base respectively, with 9 bases between them. The CDR3 spans 14 residues. Germline V gene sequence: CDR1 MGHRA, CDR2 YSYEKL. This sample is part of a study of metastatic and nonmetastatic thyroid tumors. Study information: Thyroid patients, malignant and benign, had repertoires compared across blood and tumor or nodule tissue. The study, taken as a whole, reports: In blood and tumor, TCR beta diversity was reportedly significantly higher in malignant thyroid tumors than in benign nodules.

The authors' processing: It was from CDR3 differences across clinicopathological groups that a distant-metastasis classifier for papillary thyroid cancer was built. TCRdb called clones again from the PCR reads with MiXCR. Clone size and V and J calls follow TCRdb, not the original study. The table records 17,000 or so clones, 27% of them present only once. This TCR came from a female donor with papillary thyroid cancer or a benign thyroid nodule (not recorded which). Some clones in this sample may be carry-over from other donors' samples. The specimen sequenced was adjacent normal tissue. The J gene is TRBJ2-2, the V gene TRBV4-1; possibly TRBD2 for D (6 bases). The CDR3, as DNA: TGCGCCAGCAGGTTCGGGGGGAACACCGGGGAGCTGTTTTTT. This gives the protein CASRFGGNTGELFF.